Each of the 18 T cell receptor beta chains below was sequenced from the same sample in a study of blood T cell repertoires in COVID-19. TCRdb keeps only in-frame clones here, not all; method: immunoSEQ multiplex PCR. The sample has about 170,000 clones; approximately 82% are singletons. The specimen was PBMCs or T cells enriched from blood (not recorded which). Receptors originate from a woman aged 45-60 years in a cohort exposed to, infected with or recovered from COVID-19 (not recorded which).

This clone occurred many times. The chain recombines TRBV7-9 with TRBJ2-7, with 7 bases identical to TRBD2. This CDR3 is built from 12 residues. Germline V lookup: CDR1 SEHNR, CDR2 FQNEAQ (reference sequence). V shed 6 bases, J shed 5 bases, and the junction held 4 bases outside the gene matches. This CDR3 reads CASSERDHEQYF. The CDR3 DNA is TGTGCCAGCAGTGAGCGGGACCACGAGCAGTACTTC.

This chain connects TRBV5-4 to TRBJ2-5, with 8 bases matching TRBD1. CDR1 is SGHNT and CDR2 is YYREEE in the germline V gene (reference sequence). V lost 2 bases, J lost 0 bases, and 3 bases stayed unmatched. The CDR3 is made up of 15 amino acids. CDR3 in DNA: TGTGCCAGCAGCTTCGACAGGGGACACCAAGAGACCCAGTACTTC. Translated: CASSFDRGHQETQYF. Using reference TRBV5-4 and TRBJ2-5 for the parts outside the CDR3, the full variable domain is ETGVTQSPTHLIKTRGQQVTLRCSSQSGHNTVSWYQQALGQGPQFIFQYYREEENGRGNFPPRFSGLQFPNYSSELNVNALELDDSALYLCASSFDRGHQETQYFGPGTRLLVL.

This clone was counted only a few times. The gene calls are TRBV6-5 and TRBJ1-2, with D uncertain. CDR1 and CDR2 (germline): MNHEY, SVGAGI. This CDR3 comprises 12 residues. V lost 8 bases to trimming and J lost 1 base, with 8 bases between them. The CDR3 DNA sequence: TGTGCCAGCCGAGGCGTTAACTATGGCTACACCTTC. This encodes CASRGVNYGYTF.

The rearrangement joins TRBV28 to TRBJ2-3; maybe TRBD1 (5 bases). There are 16 residues in the CDR3. The ends were cut back, 1 base at V and 3 bases at J, with 14 bases in the middle. Germline-derived CDR1 and CDR2 are MDHEN and SYDVKM. The DNA for the CDR3 is TGTGCCAGCAGTTTATCCAGGGATCTTGGGACAGATACGCAGTATTTT. It is translated as CASSLSRDLGTDTQYF.

The V call is TRBV7-9, the J call TRBJ2-5, with D hard to call. V was pared by 5 bases and J by 4 bases, with 11 bases between. The CDR3 extends over 13 amino acids. Germline CDR1 reads SEHNR; CDR2 reads FQNEAQ (reference sequence). This CDR3 is CASSPPPGETQYF. The CDR3 bases are TGTGCCAGCAGCCCGCCCCCCGGAGAGACCCAGTACTTC.

The chain employs TRBV18 and TRBJ2-7; TRBD1 matches at 7 bases. Germline CDR1 is KGHSH and CDR2 is LQKENI. V trimming: 2 bases; J trimming: 2 bases; junction bases outside the gene matches: 6. CDR3 length: 15 amino acids. The CDR3, as DNA: TGTGCCAGCTCACCAACACGACAGGGTGCCTACGAGCAGTACTTC. Translated: CASSPTRQGAYEQYF.

As regards this clone: At the DNA level, this CDR3 is encoded by other sequences in the same sample as well. V usage is TRBV6-5 and J usage is TRBJ1-5; D is possibly TRBD1 (6 bases). Germline assignment: CDR1 MNHEY and CDR2 SVGAGI. The CDR3 covers 15 residues. Trimming stripped 6 bases from V and 0 bases from J, with 12 bases between. The CDR3 nucleotides are TGTGCCAGCAGACCGACAGGTCCTAGCAATCAGCCCCAGCATTTT. It is translated as CASRPTGPSNQPQHF.

This chain links TRBV9 with TRBJ2-1; 8 nucleotides line up with TRBD1. J was trimmed by 5 bases and V by 4 bases; bases with no gene match: 2. CDR1 is SGDLS and CDR2 is YYNGEE in the germline V gene. This CDR3 contains 13 residues. DNA of the CDR3: TGTGCCAGCAGCCAGACAGGGGACAATGAGCAGTTCTTC. Amino acid sequence: CASSQTGDNEQFF. Combining the CDR3 with reference TRBV9 and TRBJ2-1 gives the whole variable domain DSGVTQTPKHLITATGQRVTLRCSPRSGDLSVYWYQQSLDQGLQFLIQYYNGEERAKGNILERFSAQQFPDLHSELNLSSLELGDSALYFCASSQTGDNEQFFGPGTRLTVL.

This clone appeared a few times. The chain uses TRBV18 and TRBJ2-7; D is perhaps TRBD1 (6 bases). The CDR3 runs to 15 residues. Deletions cut 5 bases from V and 3 bases from J, with 17 bases between. Germline loops: CDR1 KGHSH, CDR2 LQKENI. CDR3 bases: TGTGCCAGCTCAGCGCTAGGACAGATATTCTACGAGCAGTACTTC. Translating gives CASSALGQIFYEQYF. Full variable domain (missing parts from reference TRBV18 and TRBJ2-7): NAGVMQNPRHLVRRRGQEARLRCSPMKGHSHVYWYRQLPEEGLKFMVYLQKENIIDESGMPKERFSAEFPKEGPSILRIQQVVRGDSAAYFCASSALGQIFYEQYFGPGTRLTVT.

V gene TRBV24-1 combines with J gene TRBJ2-1; perhaps TRBD2 as D (5 bases). CDR3 size: 16 residues. V was pared by 3 bases and J by 1 base, with 12 bases between. Germline values: CDR1 KGHDR, CDR2 SFDVKD. CDR3 coding DNA: TGTGCCACCAGTGATGGAGGAGATAAGTCCTACAATGAGCAGTTCTTC. This translates into CATSDGGDKSYNEQFF.

Only a few counts were recorded for this clone. V gene TRBV6-5 combines with J gene TRBJ1-2, with 9 bases matching TRBD1. CDR3 length: 12 amino acids. V dropped 6 bases and J dropped 8; count of bases not matched to a gene: 4. Germline assignment: CDR1 MNHEY and CDR2 SVGAGI. This CDR3 is CASRTTGGGYTF. CDR3 in DNA: TGTGCCAGCAGGACCACAGGGGGCGGCTACACCTTC.

The V call is TRBV5-5, the J call TRBJ2-2; perhaps TRBD2 as D (6 bases). Germline V gene lookup returns CDR1 SGHKS and CDR2 YYEKEE (reference sequence). The CDR3 covers 14 residues. V dropped 4 bases and J dropped 6 bases, with 13 bases sitting between them. As DNA, the CDR3 is TGTGCCAGCAGCGAAGGGACGGGGGCCGGGGAGCTGTTTTTT. This translates into CASSEGTGAGELFF.

The genes are TRBV7-2 and TRBJ1-2; TRBD1 aligns across 8 bases. This CDR3 is 14 amino acids long. The V and J ends lost 3 bases and 8 bases, in that order; junction bases with no gene match: 8. CDR1 is SGHTA and CDR2 is FQGNSA in the germline V gene. The CDR3 sequence: CASSFNQGARGYTF. As DNA, the CDR3 is TGTGCCAGCAGCTTTAACCAGGGGGCCAGAGGCTACACCTTC.

V usage is TRBV11-2 and J usage is TRBJ2-7; 9 nucleotides agree with TRBD1. The CDR3 consists of 15 residues. V lost 2 bases to trimming and J lost 2 bases; unmatched junction nucleotides: 4. CDR1 is SGHAT and CDR2 is FQNNGV in the germline V gene. As DNA, the CDR3 is TGTGCCAGCAGCTTACGGACAGGGGACACCTACGAGCAGTACTTC. It codes for CASSLRTGDTYEQYF.

The chain combines TRBV4-1 with TRBJ1-3; tentative D call: TRBD1 (5 bases). The CDR3 is 17 amino acids. Germline V CDR1 and CDR2: MGHRA, YSYEKL. V lost 0 bases and J lost 2, with 14 bases in between. In DNA form, the CDR3 reads TGCGCCAGCAGCCAAGATGGGGTTCGCAGGGCTGGAAACACCATATATTTT. It encodes CASSQDGVRRAGNTIYF.

Regarding this clone: This specimen includes other DNA sequences encoding the same CDR3. J is TRBJ2-5 and V is TRBV9, with D hard to call. CDR3 length: 13 amino acids. In germline, CDR1 is SGDLS, CDR2 YYNGEE. Trimming pared 2 bases from V and 1 base from J, leaving 6 bases between. The CDR3 loop reads CASSVGPQETQYF. The CDR3 DNA sequence: TGTGCCAGCAGCGTGGGCCCCCAAGAGACCCAGTACTTC.

This clone was found once. The chain uses TRBV28 and TRBJ2-1; TRBD2 matches 9 bases. This CDR3 comprises 17 residues. Germline CDR1 and CDR2: MDHEN and SYDVKM. V dropped 7 bases and J dropped 0; count of bases not matched to a gene: 10. Written as DNA, the CDR3 is TGTGCCAGCACGGTAGCGGGGGCCGGGAGCTCCTACAATGAGCAGTTCTTC. Amino acids: CASTVAGAGSSYNEQFF.

The V gene is TRBV5-6, the J gene TRBJ2-7; 12 nucleotides agree with TRBD2. The CDR3 has 15 residues. The V and J ends lost 4 bases and 2 bases, in that order; junction bases with no gene match: 4. Germline V gene data show CDR1 as SGHDT and CDR2 as YYEEEE. The CDR3 spells CASSNGLAGTYEQYF. For the CDR3, the DNA is TGTGCCAGCAGCAACGGACTAGCGGGGACCTACGAGCAGTACTTC.